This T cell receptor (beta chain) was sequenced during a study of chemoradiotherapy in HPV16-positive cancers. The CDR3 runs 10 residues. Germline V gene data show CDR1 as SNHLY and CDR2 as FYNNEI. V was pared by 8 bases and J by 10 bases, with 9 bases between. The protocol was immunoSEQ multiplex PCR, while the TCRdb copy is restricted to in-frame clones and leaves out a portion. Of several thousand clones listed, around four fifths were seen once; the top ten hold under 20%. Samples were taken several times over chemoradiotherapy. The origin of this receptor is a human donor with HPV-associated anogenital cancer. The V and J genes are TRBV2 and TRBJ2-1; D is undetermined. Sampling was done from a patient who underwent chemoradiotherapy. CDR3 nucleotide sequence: TGTGCCAGCGGCGTGGGCGAGCAGTTCTTC. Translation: CASGVGEQFF.